This is a list of T cell receptor beta chains from one sample in a study of blood T cells in healthy people across ages. TCRdb recomputed calls from the 5' RACE reads with MiXCR, one row per CDR3 protein. The data contain roughly 680,000 distinct CDR3 sequences, approximately 52% of them seen just once; the ten biggest clones take up roughly 13%. The sample comprised blood. The receptor set was obtained from a woman of 80 years or more in good health. Each CDR3 is given without its conserved first and last residue.

TRBJ1-2,TRBV12-3/TRBV12-4,ASSLNSPNYGYT
TRBJ2-3,TRBV5-5,ASSFTRSGASGDTQY
TRBJ1-5,TRBV12-3/TRBV12-4,ASSLRTGGIASQPQH
TRBJ2-5,TRBV29-1,SGRAGSETQY
TRBJ1-1,TRBV3-1,ASSHDARGSYTEAF
TRBJ2-3,TRBV20-1,SAATSGSTDTQY
TRBJ2-3,TRBV28,AAGPVLEVGADTQY
TRBJ2-3,TRBV4-2,ASSQGLAGGRTDTQY
TRBJ2-7,TRBV14,ASSQDALGLAGAIRYEQY
TRBJ2-1,TRBV20-1,SAREMQTQPRNEQF
TRBJ2-4,TRBV12-3/TRBV12-4,ASSPGGNIQY
TRBJ2-1,TRBV2,ASSDWRDEYNEQF
TRBJ1-2,TRBV4-3,ASSQGLSQRGSDYGYT
TRBJ2-3,TRBV24-1,ATSDSAITDTQY
TRBJ2-5,TRBV9,VSSARQIQETQY
TRBJ1-1,TRBV29-1,SVERLVSNTEAF